A single sample gave rise to the 26 T cell receptor beta chains below, sequenced in a study of shared clonotypes between healthy human individuals. Data came from immunoSEQ multiplex PCR; TCRdb stores just in-frame clones and leaves some out. The table records hundreds of thousands of clones, approximately 96% of them present only once. Only CD45RO-negative cells positively selected for CCR7 counted as naive CD8 cells, so terminally differentiated effector memory CD45RA+ cells were excluded. The sequencing input was naive CD8+ T cells sorted from blood. Receptors were obtained from a woman aged 25 to 39 in good health.

The chain carries TRBV10-3 and TRBJ2-1; no definite D call. Deletions cut 0 bases from V and 6 bases from J, with 18 bases between. The CDR3 extends over 17 amino acids. Germline CDR1 is ENHRY and CDR2 is SYGVKD. CDR3 residues: CAISESLGTTTTNEQFF. The DNA of the CDR3 is TGTGCCATCAGTGAGTCGTTAGGAACGACCACCACCAATGAGCAGTTCTTC.

This sequence joins TRBV7-9 and TRBJ1-2; no clear D gene. Trimming pared 5 bases from V and 0 bases from J, leaving 13 bases between. Germline V gives CDR1 SEHNR, CDR2 FQNEAQ (reference sequence). The CDR3 is 15 residues long. The CDR3 DNA reads as TGTGCCAGCAGCGAGCAGCGGGGTTCTAACTATGGCTACACCTTC. Translated, it gives CASSEQRGSNYGYTF. The whole variable domain, filled in from reference TRBV7-9 and TRBJ1-2, reads DTGVSQNPRHKITKRGQNVTFRCDPISEHNRLYWYRQTLGQGPEFLTYFQNEAQLEKSRLLSDRFSAERPKGSFSTLEIQRTEQGDSAMYLCASSEQRGSNYGYTFGSGTRLTVV.

The chain uses TRBV2 and TRBJ2-7; D possibly corresponds to TRBD2 (6 bases). CDR1 SNHLY and CDR2 FYNNEI come from the germline V gene. The germline V and J ends were trimmed by 6 bases and 2 bases, with 14 bases remaining between them. This CDR3 is 14 amino acids long. This CDR3 is CASSLTEGTYEQYF. CDR3 DNA: TGTGCCAGCAGCCTGACGGAGGGGACCTACGAGCAGTACTTC.

This clone is a singleton in its sample. The V call is TRBV27, the J call TRBJ1-1, with D possibly matching TRBD1 (6 bases). The CDR3 totals 15 residues. V lost 9 bases to trimming and J lost 4 bases, with 21 bases between them. Germline V CDR1 and CDR2: MNHEY, SMNVEV (reference sequence). CDR3 region: CASYWGAGGSTEAFF. The CDR3 DNA reads as TGTGCCAGTTACTGGGGGGCTGGAGGTAGCACTGAAGCTTTCTTT.

The chain recombines TRBV19 with TRBJ1-2; D is perhaps TRBD1 (5 bases). The CDR3 is 13 amino acids. Deletions cut 8 bases from V and 5 bases from J, with 15 bases between. Germline values: CDR1 LNHDA, CDR2 SQIVND (reference sequence). For the CDR3, the DNA is TGTGCCAGTGGCCCCTCAGAGGGGTATGGCTACACCTTC. Translating it yields CASGPSEGYGYTF.

This chain joins TRBV28 and TRBJ1-1, with no clear D. The ends were cut back, 2 bases at V and 0 bases at J, with 7 bases in the middle. The CDR3 runs to 14 residues. Germline-derived CDR1 and CDR2 are MDHEN and SYDVKM. The CDR3 nucleotides read TGTGCCAGCAGTTTAGTCAGTGTGAACACTGAAGCTTTCTTT. It codes for CASSLVSVNTEAFF.

The chain recombines TRBV7-9 with TRBJ2-7, with D perhaps being TRBD1 or TRBD2 (5 bases each). CDR1 and CDR2 (germline): SEHNR, FQNEAQ (reference sequence). The CDR3 runs to 12 residues. The germline V and J ends were trimmed by 8 bases and 2 bases, with 10 bases remaining between them. CDR3 bases: TGTGCCAGCGGGGCGGGCCCCTACGAGCAGTACTTC. Amino acids: CASGAGPYEQYF.

The chain carries TRBV10-1 and TRBJ2-1; a weak D match, TRBD2 (6 bases). The germline V gene encodes CDR1 WNHNN and CDR2 SYGVQD (reference sequence). There are 15 residues in the CDR3. The ends were cut back, 2 bases at V and 1 base at J, with 9 bases in the middle. In nucleotides, the CDR3 is TGCGCCAGCAGTGAGCGGGACTCATCCTACAATGAGCAGTTCTTC. Translating it yields CASSERDSSYNEQFF.

The J gene is TRBJ2-7, the V gene TRBV2, with D perhaps being TRBD1 or TRBD2 (6 bases each). There are 14 residues in the CDR3. V was cut by 4 bases and J by 4 bases, with 14 bases left in between. Germline lookup yields CDR1 SNHLY and CDR2 FYNNEI. The CDR3 coding sequence is TGTGCCAGCAGTGTCCCGGGGGCTGGGTACGAGCAGTACTTC. As protein: CASSVPGAGYEQYF. The full variable domain, rest sourced from reference TRBV2 and TRBJ2-7, is EPEVTQTPSHQVTQMGQEVILRCVPISNHLYFYWYRQILGQKVEFLVSFYNNEISEKSEIFDDQFSVERPDGSNFTLKIRSTKLEDSAMYFCASSVPGAGYEQYFGPGTRLTVT.

The CDR3 bases are TGTGCCATCAGTGAACCCCAGGGGACTGAAGCTTTCTTT. Amino acid sequence: CAISEPQGTEAFF. The chain joins TRBV10-3 to TRBJ1-1; a weak D match, TRBD1 (6 bases). Looked up from germline, CDR1 is ENHRY and CDR2 is SYGVKD. CDR3 length: 13 amino acids. V was clipped by 3 bases and J by 5 bases, with 10 bases between them.

This rearrangement joins TRBV5-6 to TRBJ1-2; D not certain. The CDR3 runs to 13 residues. CDR1 and CDR2 (germline): SGHDT, YYEEEE. V was clipped by 0 bases and J by 7 bases, with 10 bases between them. DNA of the CDR3: TGTGCCAGCAGCTTGGCTGAAGGGCCTGGCTACACCTTC. Protein product: CASSLAEGPGYTF.

This clone was seen once. This chain links TRBV27 with TRBJ2-2, with D hard to call. This CDR3 has 12 residues. Between the trimmed V and J ends, which lost 7 bases and 7 bases, there was a span of 10 bases. CDR1 is MNHEY and CDR2 is SMNVEV in the germline V gene (reference sequence). The CDR3 sequence is CASKEVVGELFF. CDR3 in DNA: TGTGCCAGCAAAGAGGTAGTCGGGGAGCTGTTTTTT.

The chain links TRBV9 to TRBJ1-1, with D unclear. Germline CDR1 reads SGDLS; CDR2 reads YYNGEE. This CDR3 comprises 14 residues. V lost 4 bases and J lost 1, with 11 bases in between. CDR3 sequence: CASSSRGTNTEAFF. CDR3 sequence (DNA): TGTGCCAGCAGCAGTCGAGGTACGAACACTGAAGCTTTCTTT.

V is TRBV14 and J is TRBJ2-5; possibly TRBD1 or TRBD2 for D (5 bases each). V was shortened by 1 base and J by 3 bases, with 9 bases between the two germline ends. This CDR3 is 14 amino acids long. Germline V gene lookup returns CDR1 SGHDN and CDR2 FVKESK. CDR3 sequence: CASSQVQGEETQYF. In nucleotides, the CDR3 is TGTGCCAGCAGCCAAGTTCAGGGAGAAGAGACCCAGTACTTC.

V is TRBV5-6 and J is TRBJ2-4; D is unresolved. The CDR3 is 13 amino acids. Trimming stripped 4 bases from V and 3 bases from J, with 8 bases between. Germline V gene data show CDR1 as SGHDT and CDR2 as YYEEEE. CDR3 coding DNA: TGTGCCAGCAGCCCCGGTAGCAAAAACATTCAGTACTTC. Amino acids: CASSPGSKNIQYF.

The V and J genes are TRBV29-1 and TRBJ2-7, with 7 bases aligning to TRBD1. Germline CDR1 and CDR2: SQVTM and ANQGSEA. With V trimmed by 3 bases and J by 5 bases, 7 bases remained unmatched. The CDR3 covers 13 residues. CDR3 in amino acids: CSVEQGEADEQYF. For the CDR3, the DNA is TGCAGCGTTGAGCAGGGGGAAGCGGACGAGCAGTACTTC.

The chain uses TRBV27 and TRBJ2-7; TRBD2 matches 7 bases. CDR1 and CDR2 (germline): MNHEY, SMNVEV (reference sequence). V gave up 10 bases and J gave up 1 base; unmatched junction bases: 7. The CDR3 contains 13 residues. Written as DNA, the CDR3 is TGTGCCACCCGCCTAGCGGAATCCTACGAGCAGTACTTC. It is translated as CATRLAESYEQYF.

This sequence joins TRBV13 and TRBJ2-4; D unresolved. The CDR3 is made up of 15 amino acids. V lost 5 bases and J lost 3, with 14 bases in between. CDR1 and CDR2 (germline): PRHDT, FYEKMQ (reference sequence). CDR3 sequence (DNA): TGTGCCAGCAGCGGCCCAAGGTTTAGCAAAAACATTCAGTACTTC. It is translated as CASSGPRFSKNIQYF.

V is TRBV5-6 and J is TRBJ2-7; D is tentatively TRBD1 or TRBD2 (5 bases each). Germline V CDR1 and CDR2: SGHDT, YYEEEE. The CDR3 has 14 residues. V was pared by 4 bases and J by 2 bases, with 13 bases between. CDR3 sequence reads: CASSNRDGTYEQYF. CDR3 nucleotide sequence: TGTGCCAGCAGCAACCGGGACGGGACCTACGAGCAGTACTTC.

Details on this clone: The sample contains more than one DNA sequence encoding this CDR3. The V gene is TRBV27, the J gene TRBJ1-2; 9 bases align to TRBD1. The CDR3 is made up of 13 amino acids. With 5 bases clipped from V and 8 bases from J, the junction kept 6 bases outside the gene matches. CDR1 and CDR2 from the germline V gene are MNHEY and SMNVEV (reference sequence). The CDR3 DNA reads TGTGCCAGCAGTCCGGGGACAGGGATGGGCTACACCTTC. It specifies CASSPGTGMGYTF.

This chain connects TRBV27 to TRBJ2-1, with 14 bases lining up with TRBD2. Germline V lookup: CDR1 MNHEY, CDR2 SMNVEV (reference sequence). V was pared by 6 bases and J by 6 bases, with 4 bases of the junction left unmatched. The CDR3 covers 15 residues. This CDR3 reads CASSPGTSGGNEQFF. CDR3 DNA: TGTGCCAGCAGCCCAGGGACTAGCGGGGGCAATGAGCAGTTCTTC.

V and J are TRBV11-2 and TRBJ2-7; 14 bases agree with TRBD2. Germline V CDR1 and CDR2: SGHAT, FQNNGV. Unmatched junction bases numbered 4, after V lost 0 bases and J lost 3 bases. The CDR3 has 17 residues. The CDR3 coding sequence is TGTGCCAGCAGCTTAGAGGGACTAGCGGGAGTTTTCTACGAGCAGTACTTC. Encoded protein: CASSLEGLAGVFYEQYF.

This sequence joins TRBV28 and TRBJ2-5, with a weak D call TRBD1 (5 bases). CDR1 and CDR2 from the germline V gene are MDHEN and SYDVKM. Trimming removed 2 bases at V and 3 bases at J, with 10 bases between. CDR3 length: 14 amino acids. CDR3 amino acids: CASSLAEGEETQYF. CDR3 DNA: TGTGCCAGCAGTTTAGCGGAAGGGGAAGAGACCCAGTACTTC.

This chain connects TRBV28 to TRBJ2-1, with 13 bases lining up with TRBD2. V dropped 5 bases and J dropped 5; count of bases not matched to a gene: 6. The CDR3 has 16 amino acids. In germline, CDR1 is MDHEN, CDR2 SYDVKM. The CDR3, as DNA: TGTGCCAGCAGTCCACTACTAGCGGGAGGGGACAATGAGCAGTTCTTC. It codes for CASSPLLAGGDNEQFF.

The V call is TRBV5-4, the J call TRBJ2-7, with 7 bases aligning to TRBD1. Germline values: CDR1 SGHNT, CDR2 YYREEE (reference sequence). The length of the CDR3 is 13 residues. V shed 4 bases, J shed 4 bases, and the junction held 5 bases outside the gene matches. CDR3 in amino acids: CASSRDSIYEQYF. CDR3 nucleotide sequence: TGTGCCAGCAGCCGGGACAGCATATACGAGCAGTACTTC.

This clone was picked up one time. The chain is built from TRBV19 and TRBJ2-2, with TRBD1 as a possible D gene (6 bases). Trimming pared 9 bases from V and 6 bases from J, leaving 20 bases between. Germline V gene sequence: CDR1 LNHDA, CDR2 SQIVND (reference sequence). This CDR3 is 15 amino acids long. The CDR3 DNA reads TGTGCCAGCTCGGACAGAAAGGAAGTCTCCGGGGAGCTGTTTTTT. Encoded protein: CASSDRKEVSGELFF.